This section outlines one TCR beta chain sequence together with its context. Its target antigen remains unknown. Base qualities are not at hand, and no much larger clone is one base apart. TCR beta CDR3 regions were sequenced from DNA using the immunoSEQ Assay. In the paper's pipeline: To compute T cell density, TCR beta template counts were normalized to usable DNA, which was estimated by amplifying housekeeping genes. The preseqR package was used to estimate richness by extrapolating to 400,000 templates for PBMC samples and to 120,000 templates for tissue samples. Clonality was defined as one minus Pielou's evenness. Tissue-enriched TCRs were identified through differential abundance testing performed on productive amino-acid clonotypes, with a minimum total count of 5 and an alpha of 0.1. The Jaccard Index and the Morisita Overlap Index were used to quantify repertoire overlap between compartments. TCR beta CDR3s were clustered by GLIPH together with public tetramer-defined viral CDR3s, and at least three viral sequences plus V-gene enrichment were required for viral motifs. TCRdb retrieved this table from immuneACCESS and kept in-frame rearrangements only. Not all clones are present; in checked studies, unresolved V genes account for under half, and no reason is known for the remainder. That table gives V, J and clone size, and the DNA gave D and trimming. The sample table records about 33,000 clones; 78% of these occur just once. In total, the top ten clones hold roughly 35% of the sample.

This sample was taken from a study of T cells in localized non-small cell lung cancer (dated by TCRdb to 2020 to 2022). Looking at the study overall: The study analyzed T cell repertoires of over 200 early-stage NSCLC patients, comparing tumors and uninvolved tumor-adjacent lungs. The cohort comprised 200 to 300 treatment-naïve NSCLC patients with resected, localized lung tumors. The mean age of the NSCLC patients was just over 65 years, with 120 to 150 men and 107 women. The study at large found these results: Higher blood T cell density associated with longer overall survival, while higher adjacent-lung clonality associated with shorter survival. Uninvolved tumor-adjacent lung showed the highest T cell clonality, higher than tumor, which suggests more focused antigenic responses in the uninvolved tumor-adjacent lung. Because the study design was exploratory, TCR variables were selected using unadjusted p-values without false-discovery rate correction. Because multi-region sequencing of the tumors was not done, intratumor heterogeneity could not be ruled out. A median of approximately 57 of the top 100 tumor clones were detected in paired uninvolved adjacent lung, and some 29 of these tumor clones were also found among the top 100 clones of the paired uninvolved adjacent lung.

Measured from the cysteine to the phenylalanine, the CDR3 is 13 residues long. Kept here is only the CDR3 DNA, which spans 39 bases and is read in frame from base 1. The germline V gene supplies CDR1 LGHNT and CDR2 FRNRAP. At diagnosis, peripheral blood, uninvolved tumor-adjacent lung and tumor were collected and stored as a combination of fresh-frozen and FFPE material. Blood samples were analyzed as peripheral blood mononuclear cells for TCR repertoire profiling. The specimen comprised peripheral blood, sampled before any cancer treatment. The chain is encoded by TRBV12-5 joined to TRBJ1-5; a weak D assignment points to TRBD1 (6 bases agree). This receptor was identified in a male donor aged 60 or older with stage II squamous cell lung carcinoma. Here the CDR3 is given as CASQGNSNQPQHF. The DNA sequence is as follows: TGTGCCTCTCAGGGGAATAGCAATCAGCCCCAGCATTTT.